The clone carrying this TCR beta chain was detected only a few times. Its specificity is not known. General observations from the study: Greatest tumor Treg TCR overlap was with tumor naive CD4+ cells.

V gave up 4 bases and J gave up 0 bases, with 10 bases separating them. The CDR3 runs 14 residues. Naive CD4+ T cells were purified with Tregs depleted by CD25. One entry per CDR3 protein results from TCRdb running MiXCR on the 5' RACE reads. The sample yields under 60,000 distinct CDR3 sequences, 28% seen once. The genes are TRBV12-3 or TRBV12-4 and TRBJ2-7; TRBD1 is a possible D gene (5 bases). The clonotype originates from a female donor with breast cancer. Sequenced input: naive CD4+ T cells sorted from blood. The subset was: naive CD4+ T cells, CD4+CD45RA+CD25-. CDR3 region: CASSYLDSSYEQYF. Written as DNA, the CDR3 is TGTGCCAGCAGTTACCTCGACAGCTCCTACGAGCAGTACTTC.